This entry lists 22 T cell receptor beta chains sequenced from one sample in a study of brain T cells in children with intractable seizures. Time point denoted: blood from clinic visit 5 months post-surgery; TSC patient then seizure free. The assay was immunoSEQ multiplex PCR, and TCRdb's table has in-frame clones only and misses some. The sample contains 340,000 or so clones, 93% of which appear only once. The sample was peripheral blood, taken about 5 months after surgery. The receptors were gathered from a boy in the first two years of life with tuberous sclerosis and intractable seizures.

The chain links TRBV6-2 or TRBV6-3 to TRBJ2-5; 9 bases line up with TRBD2. The V gene end was trimmed by 2 bases and the J gene end by 0 bases; junction bases not matched to a gene: 16. Germline CDR1 and CDR2: MNHEY and SVGEGT. The CDR3 loop spans 20 amino acids. The CDR3 sequence is CASSYRFSTSGGRYQETQYF. The CDR3 DNA is TGTGCCAGCAGTTACCGATTTTCGACTAGCGGAGGGAGGTACCAAGAGACCCAGTACTTC.

The rearrangement uses TRBV5-1 and TRBJ2-7; D call uncertain. V lost 1 base and J 0 bases, leaving 11 bases between the germline ends. Germline V lookup: CDR1 SGHRS, CDR2 YFSETQ. The CDR3 has 15 residues. This CDR3 is CASSLPTVSSYEQYF. The CDR3 DNA sequence: TGCGCCAGCAGCTTGCCTACCGTTAGCTCCTACGAGCAGTACTTC.

CDR3 residues: CATSRDKGISYEQYF. In nucleotides, the CDR3 is TGTGCCACCAGCAGAGATAAGGGGATTTCCTACGAGCAGTACTTC. The rearrangement joins TRBV15 to TRBJ2-7; D might be TRBD1 (5 bases). Germline V lookup: CDR1 LNHNV, CDR2 YYDKDF (reference sequence). The CDR3 covers 15 residues. Between the trimmed V and J ends, which lost 0 bases and 1 base, there was a span of 10 bases.

This rearrangement joins TRBV19 to TRBJ2-2; 8 positions match TRBD1. Looked up from germline, CDR1 is LNHDA and CDR2 is SQIVND (reference sequence). The CDR3 extends over 15 amino acids. The V segment lost 9 bases and the J segment 2 bases; nucleotides outside the gene matches: 8. CDR3 loop: CASNRQGRNTGELFF. The CDR3, as DNA: TGTGCCAGCAACCGACAGGGGCGAAACACCGGGGAGCTGTTTTTT. Filled out from reference TRBV19 and TRBJ2-2, the complete variable domain reads DGGITQSPKYLFRKEGQNVTLSCEQNLNHDAMYWYRQDPGQGLRLIYYSQIVNDFQKGDIAEGYSVSREKKESFPLTVTSAQKNPTAFYLCASNRQGRNTGELFFGEGSRLTVL.

The table lists this clone with a few counts. The chain links TRBV30 to TRBJ2-7; D ambiguous. The CDR3 extends over 11 amino acids. Trimming removed 1 base from V and 2 bases from J, with 3 bases in between. The germline V gene has CDR1 GTSNPN and CDR2 SVGIG (reference sequence). The DNA for the CDR3 is TGTGCCTGGAGTGAGGCCTACGAGCAGTACTTC. Translating it yields CAWSEAYEQYF.

CDR3 DNA sequence: TGTGCCAGCAGCTTAGTAGGGACTAGCGGGGGGGCGGCCGGGGAGCTGTTTTTT. It specifies CASSLVGTSGGAAGELFF. V gene TRBV7-2 combines with J gene TRBJ2-2; TRBD2 aligns across 16 bases. V was pared by 1 base and J by 6 bases, with 5 bases of the junction left unmatched. The germline V gene has CDR1 SGHTA and CDR2 FQGNSA. The CDR3 has 18 amino acids.

This chain connects TRBV12-3 or TRBV12-4 to TRBJ2-5; D is unresolved. The CDR3 loop spans 12 amino acids. The V end lost 5 bases, the J end lost 1 base, and 5 bases lay between the germline ends. CDR3 loop: CASSPAQETQYF. The CDR3 DNA reads TGTGCCAGCAGTCCGGCCCAAGAGACCCAGTACTTC.

The rearrangement uses TRBV7-9 and TRBJ1-3; D call uncertain. V shed 5 bases and J shed 0 bases, with 8 bases lying between them. The CDR3 spans 14 residues. Germline V lookup: CDR1 SEHNR, CDR2 FQNEAQ (reference sequence). In DNA, the CDR3 is TGTGCCAGCAGCCCCGAGGGCTCTGGAAACACCATATATTTT. It is translated as CASSPEGSGNTIYF.

This chain links TRBV6-5 with TRBJ1-4; D is unclear. The CDR3 is made up of 12 amino acids. The V end lost 5 bases, the J end lost 8 bases, and 9 bases lay between the germline ends. Germline V gene data show CDR1 as MNHEY and CDR2 as SVGAGI. The CDR3 spells CASSPRVEKLFF. CDR3 bases: TGTGCCAGCAGTCCCCGGGTGGAAAAACTGTTTTTT.

The genes are TRBV6-1 and TRBJ2-1; TRBD2 matches 10 bases. Looked up from germline, CDR1 is MNHNS and CDR2 is SASEGT. CDR3 size: 16 residues. V lost 3 bases, J lost 4 bases, and 6 bases stayed unmatched. This chain's CDR3 is CASSEIAGGRYNEQFF. In DNA form, the CDR3 reads TGTGCCAGCAGTGAGATAGCGGGAGGTCGATACAATGAGCAGTTCTTC.

This chain connects TRBV19 to TRBJ2-3; the match to TRBD2 covers 15 bases. Unmatched junction bases numbered 5, after V lost 4 bases and J lost 0 bases. Germline V lookup: CDR1 LNHDA, CDR2 SQIVND (reference sequence). This CDR3 is built from 18 residues. Here the CDR3 DNA reads TGTGCCAGTAGTACCGGACTAGCGGGGGGGCAAAGCACAGATACGCAGTATTTT. The encoded protein is CASSTGLAGGQSTDTQYF.

The rearrangement links TRBV19 to TRBJ2-7; 11 nucleotides line up with TRBD2. Germline CDR1 is LNHDA and CDR2 is SQIVND (reference sequence). With 5 bases clipped from V and 5 bases from J, the junction kept 2 bases outside the gene matches. The CDR3 extends over 13 amino acids. For the CDR3, the DNA is TGTGCCAGTAGTCTAGCGGGAGGAAACGAGCAGTACTTC. Protein product: CASSLAGGNEQYF.

The sample holds a few counts of this clone. This rearrangement joins TRBV2 to TRBJ1-1; D not certain. The germline V gene encodes CDR1 SNHLY and CDR2 FYNNEI. The CDR3 extends over 13 amino acids. V lost 6 bases and J lost 1, with 9 bases in between. The CDR3 protein is CASSPNANTEAFF. The CDR3 DNA reads TGTGCCAGCAGCCCCAATGCGAACACTGAAGCTTTCTTT.

By its share, this clone is medium-sized. The genes are TRBV7-9 and TRBJ1-2; 7 bases align to TRBD1. CDR1 SEHNR and CDR2 FQNEAQ come from the germline V gene (reference sequence). V lost 5 bases and J lost 4; bases outside the gene matches: 10. The CDR3 is 15 residues long. CDR3 in DNA: TGTGCCAGCAGCCTCCTCCCGGGACAGTCCTATGGCTACACCTTC. It specifies CASSLLPGQSYGYTF.

This clone was picked up one time. The V gene is TRBV7-8, the J gene TRBJ2-2; D remains ambiguous. V gave up 1 base and J gave up 0 bases, with 6 bases separating them. The CDR3 extends over 15 amino acids. Germline CDR1 SGHVS, CDR2 FQNEAQ. CDR3 sequence: CASSLETTNTGELFF. In DNA form, the CDR3 reads TGTGCCAGCAGCTTAGAGACCACGAACACCGGGGAGCTGTTTTTT.

This chain uses TRBV24-1 with TRBJ2-1; 7 bases agree with TRBD1. The V gene end was trimmed by 4 bases and the J gene end by 10 bases; junction bases not matched to a gene: 9. The CDR3 totals 14 residues. CDR1 and CDR2 from the germline V gene are KGHDR and SFDVKD. For the CDR3, the DNA is TGTGCCACCAGTGAGGAACAGGGGACGGCGGAGCAGTTCTTC. Its translation: CATSEEQGTAEQFF.

The rearrangement uses TRBV28 and TRBJ2-3, with 7 bases identical to TRBD1. Germline CDR1 and CDR2: MDHEN and SYDVKM. This CDR3 is 15 amino acids long. With V trimmed by 2 bases and J by 1 base, 3 bases remained unmatched. CDR3 loop: CASSLPGTGTDTQYF. The DNA of the CDR3 is TGTGCCAGCAGTTTACCCGGGACAGGCACAGATACGCAGTATTTT.

The chain carries TRBV12-5 and TRBJ1-1; D is unresolved. V was pared by 2 bases and J by 1 base, with 5 bases between. This CDR3 spans 13 amino acids. CDR1 is LGHNT and CDR2 is FRNRAP in the germline V gene. The CDR3 DNA follows: TGTGCTAGTGGTTTGTGGGGGAACACTGAAGCTTTCTTT. Translating it yields CASGLWGNTEAFF.

The sample holds one count of this clone. V usage is TRBV7-6 and J usage is TRBJ2-7, with 7 nucleotides matching TRBD1. The CDR3 covers 15 residues. Per the germline V gene, CDR1 is SGHVS and CDR2 is FNYEAQ. V lost 0 bases to trimming and J lost 0 bases; unmatched junction nucleotides: 2. CDR3: CASSLADRSSYEQYF. CDR3 nucleotide sequence: TGTGCCAGCAGCTTAGCGGACAGGAGCTCCTACGAGCAGTACTTC.

The V and J genes are TRBV7-9 and TRBJ2-1, with D maybe TRBD1 (6 bases). The V gene's germline CDR1 is SEHNR and CDR2 FQNEAQ (reference sequence). This CDR3 comprises 16 residues. The V and J ends lost 1 base and 3 bases respectively, with 13 bases between them. CDR3 in amino acids: CASSLGRGQNYNEQFF. The DNA of the CDR3 is TGTGCCAGCAGCTTAGGCCGAGGACAGAACTACAATGAGCAGTTCTTC. Using reference TRBV7-9 and TRBJ2-1 for the parts outside the CDR3, the full variable domain is DTGVSQNPRHKITKRGQNVTFRCDPISEHNRLYWYRQTLGQGPEFLTYFQNEAQLEKSRLLSDRFSAERPKGSFSTLEIQRTEQGDSAMYLCASSLGRGQNYNEQFFGPGTRLTVL.

The rearrangement joins TRBV5-6 to TRBJ1-1, with TRBD1 identical over 7 bases. J was trimmed by 8 bases and V by 6 bases; bases with no gene match: 4. This CDR3 contains 11 residues. The germline V gene encodes CDR1 SGHDT and CDR2 YYEEEE. DNA for the CDR3: TGTGCCAGCACCCGGGACAGCGAAGCTTTCTTT. Residues: CASTRDSEAFF.

The chain combines TRBV2 with TRBJ1-5, with D possibly TRBD1 on 5 matching bases. V shed 4 bases and J shed 5 bases, with 9 bases lying between them. Germline assignment: CDR1 SNHLY and CDR2 FYNNEI. The CDR3 has 13 residues. CDR3 amino acids: CASSVSGHQPQHF. The CDR3 nucleotides read TGTGCCAGCAGTGTGTCAGGGCATCAGCCCCAGCATTTT.